The 17 T cell receptor beta chains presented below share a single source sample, sequenced in a study of blood T cell repertoires in COVID-19. TCRdb's table, derived via immunoSEQ multiplex PCR, lists solely in-frame clones and lacks some. The sample has roughly 380,000 clones, roughly 90% seen once. Sequencing was done on a sample of peripheral blood. The receptors were sampled from a woman aged 40-49 years with COVID-19, enrolled during active disease.

The gene calls are TRBV2 and TRBJ1-6; D not certain. V was trimmed by 4 bases and J by 8 bases, leaving 12 bases between them. Germline values: CDR1 SNHLY, CDR2 FYNNEI. The CDR3 has 14 residues. DNA for the CDR3: TGTGCCAGCAGTGTGGTGACGGGAGATTCACCCCTCCACTTT. Amino acid sequence: CASSVVTGDSPLHF.

The chain carries TRBV11-1 and TRBJ2-7, with TRBD1 matching over 7 bases. Losses at the gene ends were 0 bases for V and 6 bases for J; bases not matched to a gene: 2. CDR1 SGHAT and CDR2 FQDESV come from the germline V gene (reference sequence). This CDR3 is built from 13 residues. The CDR3: CASSLAGGGEQYF. DNA of the CDR3: TGTGCCAGCAGCTTAGCAGGGGGCGGCGAGCAGTACTTC.

Points on this clone: Other DNA variants within this sample encode the same CDR3. The CDR3: CASSLVGGYGYTF. CDR3 nucleotides: TGTGCCAGCAGCCTTGTGGGAGGCTATGGCTACACCTTC. This chain joins TRBV7-2 and TRBJ1-2; unclear D gene. Trimming left V 5 bases short and J 4 bases short, with 11 bases between. The germline gives CDR1 SGHTA, CDR2 FQGNSA. The length of the CDR3 is 13 residues.

The CDR3 loop is CASSRQGRITEAFF. DNA of the CDR3: TGCGCCAGCAGCAGACAGGGGCGTATCACTGAAGCTTTCTTT. The chain joins TRBV5-1 to TRBJ1-1; TRBD1 matches at 8 bases. The CDR3 spans 14 residues. Germline CDR1 SGHRS, CDR2 YFSETQ. J lost 4 bases, V lost 4 bases, and 6 bases had no gene match. Drawing the rest from reference TRBV5-1 and TRBJ1-1, the complete variable domain is KAGVTQTPRYLIKTRGQQVTLSCSPISGHRSVSWYQQTPGQGLQFLFEYFSETQRNKGNFPGRFSGRQFSNSRSEMNVSTLELGDSALYLCASSRQGRITEAFFGQGTRLTVV.

The chain recombines TRBV6-4 with TRBJ2-7, with 11 bases lining up with TRBD1. CDR3 length equals 15 residues. With 2 bases clipped from V and 3 bases from J, the junction kept 3 bases outside the gene matches. The germline V gene has CDR1 MRHNA and CDR2 SNTAGT. For the CDR3, the DNA is TGTGCCAGCAGTGACGTAGGGACAGGGGGCTACGAGCAGTACTTC. Translated: CASSDVGTGGYEQYF.

The V and J genes are TRBV11-3 and TRBJ2-6; 7 bases are a match to TRBD1. This CDR3 contains 17 residues. Germline loops: CDR1 SGHNT, CDR2 YENEEA. V lost 1 base and J lost 0; bases outside the gene matches: 3. In nucleotides, the CDR3 is TGTGCCAGCAGCTTAGGGACAGGAGACTCTGGGGCCAACGTCCTGACTTTC. It is translated as CASSLGTGDSGANVLTF.

The chain recombines TRBV28 with TRBJ1-5; TRBD1 is a possible D gene (6 bases). The length of the CDR3 is 12 residues. Germline CDR1 is MDHEN and CDR2 is SYDVKM. Trimming cost V 7 bases and J 9 bases, with 13 bases left between them. The CDR3 reads CASTLPRGPQHF. The CDR3 bases are TGTGCCAGCACCCTCCCCAGGGGGCCCCAGCATTTT.

This chain uses TRBV7-8 with TRBJ1-2; D is perhaps TRBD1 (6 bases). The CDR3 is made up of 13 amino acids. Germline CDR1 and CDR2: SGHVS and FQNEAQ. Trimming pared 1 base from V and 6 bases from J, leaving 9 bases between. CDR3 region: CASSLGGLDGYTF. CDR3 bases: TGTGCCAGCAGCTTAGGGGGGCTTGATGGCTACACCTTC.

This chain uses TRBV6-5 with TRBJ2-2; D is uncertain. Germline CDR1 is MNHEY and CDR2 is SVGAGI. V gave up 5 bases and J gave up 0 bases, with 7 bases separating them. The CDR3 is 14 residues long. The CDR3 region has the DNA TGTGCCAGCAGTCCTAAGACGAACACCGGGGAGCTGTTTTTT. This gives the protein CASSPKTNTGELFF.

This clone came up a few times. The rearrangement links TRBV7-8 to TRBJ1-6, with 10 positions matching TRBD1. Losses at the gene ends were 5 bases for V and 7 bases for J; bases not matched to a gene: 8. This CDR3 comprises 16 residues. The germline gives CDR1 SGHVS, CDR2 FQNEAQ. CDR3 nucleotides: TGTGCCAGCAGCCCACTCGGACAGGGGGGCAATTCACCCCTCCACTTT. Translated: CASSPLGQGGNSPLHF.

The V call is TRBV7-3, the J call TRBJ2-1, with a possible D match to TRBD1 (8 bases). Trimming pared 0 bases from V and 8 bases from J, leaving 14 bases between. CDR1 and CDR2 from the germline V gene are SGHTA and FQGTGA. CDR3 length: 15 amino acids. The DNA of the CDR3 is TGTGCCAGCAGCTTAACGCTACAGGGGGGGGATGAGCAGTTCTTC. This codes for CASSLTLQGGDEQFF.

The chain combines TRBV30 with TRBJ1-6; D gene ambiguous. Germline V lookup: CDR1 GTSNPN, CDR2 SVGIG (reference sequence). The CDR3 length is 14 residues. The V gene lost 5 bases and the J gene lost 5 bases, with 13 bases spanning the gap. The CDR3 here is CAWVAAANNSPLHF. For the CDR3, the DNA is TGTGCCTGGGTTGCGGCCGCTAATAATTCACCCCTCCACTTT.

V gene TRBV6-4 combines with J gene TRBJ1-2; D might be TRBD1 (5 bases). The germline gives CDR1 MRHNA, CDR2 SNTAGT. There are 12 residues in the CDR3. CDR3 sequence: CEIKQENYGYTF. The CDR3 DNA follows: TGTGAGATCAAACAGGAAAACTATGGCTACACCTTC.

The chain uses TRBV4-2 and TRBJ1-5; TRBD1 might be the D (6 bases). The germline gives CDR1 LGHNA, CDR2 YNFKEQ. V lost 3 bases and J lost 0, with 33 bases in between. The CDR3 covers 23 residues. CDR3 nucleotide sequence: TGTGCCAGCAGCCATGGGGGGGGCTGGGTGGGTGGAGGCTCTCTGCATAGCAATCAGCCCCAGCATTTT. It encodes CASSHGGGWVGGGSLHSNQPQHF.

This clone was recorded a few times. This sequence joins TRBV7-2 and TRBJ1-2, with unresolved D. This CDR3 is 16 amino acids long. Germline CDR1 reads SGHTA; CDR2 reads FQGNSA. V lost 2 bases, J lost 5 bases, and 18 bases lay in between. CDR3 residues: CASSLRGGVSTYGYTF. Written as DNA, the CDR3 is TGTGCCAGCAGCTTACGGGGAGGTGTATCAACTTATGGCTACACCTTC. Full variable domain (outside the CDR3, taken from reference TRBV7-2 and TRBJ1-2): GAGVSQSPSNKVTEKGKDVELRCDPISGHTALYWYRQSLGQGLEFLIYFQGNSAPDKSGLPSDRFSAERTGGSVSTLTIQRTQQEDSAVYLCASSLRGGVSTYGYTFGSGTRLTVV.

The chain joins TRBV7-9 to TRBJ1-2; weak D call: TRBD1 (5 bases). Germline-derived CDR1 and CDR2 are SEHNR and FQNEAQ (reference sequence). This CDR3 has 14 amino acids. Trimming left V 6 bases short and J 8 bases short, with 19 bases between. CDR3 amino acids: CASRQEGKTLGYTF. CDR3 bases: TGTGCCAGCAGACAGGAGGGAAAGACTTTGGGCTACACCTTC.

V is TRBV28 and J is TRBJ2-1; 8 bases are a match to TRBD2. The germline V gene encodes CDR1 MDHEN and CDR2 SYDVKM. After removal of 6 bases from V and 7 bases from J, the junction contained 8 bases not matched to a gene. This CDR3 comprises 14 residues. In DNA form, the CDR3 reads TGTGCCAGCAGCGAGACTAGCGAGCATAATGAGCAGTTCTTC. This gives the protein CASSETSEHNEQFF. The whole variable domain, filled in from reference TRBV28 and TRBJ2-1, reads DVKVTQSSRYLVKRTGEKVFLECVQDMDHENMFWYRQDPGLGLRLIYFSYDVKMKEKGDIPEGYSVSREKKERFSLILESASTNQTSMYLCASSETSEHNEQFFGPGTRLTVL.